Listed below are T cell receptor beta chains from one sample, sequenced in a study of neurological immune-mediated disorders. TCRdb recomputed calls from the 5' RACE reads with MiXCR, one row per CDR3 protein. Among around 78,000 distinct CDR3 sequences, roughly 18% were seen once, and the ten largest hold just over 15%. Sequencing was done on a sample of PBMCs. Every receptor here comes from a middle-aged woman in good health. The CDR3 runs from the conserved cysteine through the conserved F or W. A D gene is named only where the DNA matches it firmly. Clone size is shown for a subset of rows, as once, few, many or a class of expanded clone.

D | size | J | V | length | DNA | CDR3
TRBD2 | many | TRBJ2-3 | TRBV7-2 | 16 | TGTGCCTCGAGGGGGACTAGCGGGGGATTCACAGATACGCAGTATTTT | CASRGTSGGFTDTQYF
. | many | TRBJ2-1 | TRBV15 | 16 | TGTGCCACCAGCAGAGATACGGGGGAAACCTACAATGAGCAGTTCTTC | CATSRDTGETYNEQFF
. | many | TRBJ2-3 | TRBV12-3/TRBV12-4 | 17 | TGTGCCAGCAGTTTAATTAGCAGTGCACGCGACACAGATACGCAGTATTTT | CASSLISSARDTDTQYF
. | many | TRBJ1-1 | TRBV20-1 | 17 | TGCAGTGCTAGAGATGATCGCGGGGGGCGAGGATATGCTGAAGCTTTCTTT | CSARDDRGGRGYAEAFF
TRBD1 | many | TRBJ1-1 | TRBV5-5 | 17 | TGTGCCAGCAGCTTGGTGGGACAGGGATTGGTGGACACTGAAGCTTTCTTT | CASSLVGQGLVDTEAFF
. | . | TRBJ1-1 | TRBV6-1 | 14 | TGTGCCAGCAAAGGGTATGGACTGAACACTGAAGCTTTCTTT | CASKGYGLNTEAFF
TRBD2 | many | TRBJ2-1 | TRBV4-3 | 15 | TGCGCCAGCAGCCAAGGGACTAGCGGATACAATGAGCAGTTCTTC | CASSQGTSGYNEQFF
TRBD2 | many | TRBJ2-3 | TRBV4-1 | 16 | TGCGCCAGCAGCCACCCGGCGGGGGTAAGCACAGATACGCAGTATTTT | CASSHPAGVSTDTQYF
. | medium-sized | TRBJ2-3 | TRBV12-3/TRBV12-4 | 14 | TGTGCCAGCAGCTTCGGGGGACGCACAGATACGCAGTATTTT | CASSFGGRTDTQYF
TRBD1 | many | TRBJ1-3 | TRBV27 | 14 | TGTGCCAGCAGTCCCAGGGGGACTGGAAACACCATATATTTT | CASSPRGTGNTIYF